This TCR beta chain was retrieved from a study of T-cell reconstitution after alpha-beta-depleted transplantation in children. The study's findings and limits: T-cell numbers and diversity one year post-transplant derived largely from freshly generated T cells.

Library preparation (for TCRbeta) was performed with unique molecular identifiers. TCRdb processed the PCR reads anew with MiXCR; each CDR3 protein has one entry. This table has almost 500,000 distinct CDR3 sequences, 8% to 11% appearing once. With V trimmed by 6 bases and J by 3 bases, 8 bases remained unmatched. The CDR3 extends over 15 amino acids. Germline values: CDR1 SQVTM, CDR2 ANQGSEA. With respect to this clonotype: Its antigen is undetermined.

This chain links TRBV29-1 with TRBJ2-1, with 10 bases identical to TRBD2. The sequenced sample was PBMCs, obtained before TCRalphabeta/CD19-depleted stem cell transplant. This receptor was taken from a child between 2 and 9 years old with inherited bone marrow failure, due to receive a stem cell transplant. The CDR3 sequence: CSVVGLAANYNEQFF. In nucleotides, the CDR3 is TGCAGCGTGGTAGGACTAGCGGCCAACTACAATGAGCAGTTCTTC.